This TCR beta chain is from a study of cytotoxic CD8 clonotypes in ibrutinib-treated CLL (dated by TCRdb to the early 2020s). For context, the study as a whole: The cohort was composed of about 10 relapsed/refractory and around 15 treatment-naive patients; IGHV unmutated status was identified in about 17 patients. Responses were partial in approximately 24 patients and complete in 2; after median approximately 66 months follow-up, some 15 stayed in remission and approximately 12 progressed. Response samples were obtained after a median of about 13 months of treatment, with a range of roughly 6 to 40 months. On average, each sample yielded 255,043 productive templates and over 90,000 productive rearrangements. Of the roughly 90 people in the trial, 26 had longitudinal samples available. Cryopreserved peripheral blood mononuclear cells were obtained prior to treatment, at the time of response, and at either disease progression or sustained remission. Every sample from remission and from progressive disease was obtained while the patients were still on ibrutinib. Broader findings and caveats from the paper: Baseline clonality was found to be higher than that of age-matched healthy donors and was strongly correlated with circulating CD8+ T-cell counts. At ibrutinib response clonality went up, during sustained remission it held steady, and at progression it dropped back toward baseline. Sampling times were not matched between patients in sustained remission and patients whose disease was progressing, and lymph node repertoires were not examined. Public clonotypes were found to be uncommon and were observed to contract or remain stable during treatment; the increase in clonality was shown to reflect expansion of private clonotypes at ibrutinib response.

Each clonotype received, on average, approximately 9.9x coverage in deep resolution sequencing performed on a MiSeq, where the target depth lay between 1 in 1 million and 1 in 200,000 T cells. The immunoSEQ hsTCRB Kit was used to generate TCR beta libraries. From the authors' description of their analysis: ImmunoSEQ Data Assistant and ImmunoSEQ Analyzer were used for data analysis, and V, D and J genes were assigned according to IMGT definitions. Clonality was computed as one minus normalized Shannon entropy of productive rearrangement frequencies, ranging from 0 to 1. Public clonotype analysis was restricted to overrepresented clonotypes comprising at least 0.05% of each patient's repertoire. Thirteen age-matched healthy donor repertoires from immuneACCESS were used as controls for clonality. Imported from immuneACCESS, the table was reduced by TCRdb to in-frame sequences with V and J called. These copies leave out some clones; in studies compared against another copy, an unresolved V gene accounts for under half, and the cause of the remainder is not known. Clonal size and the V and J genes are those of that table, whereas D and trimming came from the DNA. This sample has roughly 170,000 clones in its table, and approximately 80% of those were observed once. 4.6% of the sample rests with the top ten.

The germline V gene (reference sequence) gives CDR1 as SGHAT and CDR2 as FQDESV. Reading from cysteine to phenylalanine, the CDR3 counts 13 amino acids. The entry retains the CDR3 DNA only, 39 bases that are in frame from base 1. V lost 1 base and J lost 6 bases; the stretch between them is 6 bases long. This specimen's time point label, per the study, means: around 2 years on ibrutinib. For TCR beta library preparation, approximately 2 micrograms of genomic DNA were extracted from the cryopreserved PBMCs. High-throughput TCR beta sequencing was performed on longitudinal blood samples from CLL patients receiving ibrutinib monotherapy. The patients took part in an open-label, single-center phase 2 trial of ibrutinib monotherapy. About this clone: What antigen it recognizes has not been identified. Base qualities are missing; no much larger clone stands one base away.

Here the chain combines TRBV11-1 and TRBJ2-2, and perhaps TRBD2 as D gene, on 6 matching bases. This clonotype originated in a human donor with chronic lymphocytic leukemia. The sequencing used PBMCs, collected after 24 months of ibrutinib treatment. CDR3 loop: CASSLGLAGELFF. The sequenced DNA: TGTGCCAGCAGCTTAGGACTAGCCGGGGAGCTGTTTTTT. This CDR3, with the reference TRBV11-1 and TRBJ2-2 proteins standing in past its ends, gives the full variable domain EAEVAQSPRYKITEKSQAVAFWCDPISGHATLYWYRQILGQGPELLVQFQDESVVDDSQLPKDRFSAERLKGVDSTLKIQPAELGDSAMYLCASSLGLAGELFFGEGSRLTVL.